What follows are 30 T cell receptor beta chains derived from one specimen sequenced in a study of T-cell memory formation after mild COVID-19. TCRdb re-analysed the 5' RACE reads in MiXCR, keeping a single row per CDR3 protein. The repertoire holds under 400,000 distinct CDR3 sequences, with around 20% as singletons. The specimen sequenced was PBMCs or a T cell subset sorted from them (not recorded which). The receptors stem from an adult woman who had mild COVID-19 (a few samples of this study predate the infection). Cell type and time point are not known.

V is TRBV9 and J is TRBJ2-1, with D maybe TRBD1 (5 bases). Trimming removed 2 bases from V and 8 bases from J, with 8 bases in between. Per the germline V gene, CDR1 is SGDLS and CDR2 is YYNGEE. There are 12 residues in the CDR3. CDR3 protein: CASSVRVHEQFF. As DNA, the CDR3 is TGTGCCAGCAGCGTCAGGGTCCATGAGCAGTTCTTC.

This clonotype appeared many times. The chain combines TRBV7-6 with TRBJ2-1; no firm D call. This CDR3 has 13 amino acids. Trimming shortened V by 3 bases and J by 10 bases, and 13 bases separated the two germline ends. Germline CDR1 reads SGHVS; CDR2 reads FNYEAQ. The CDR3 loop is CASSFTLPGEQFF. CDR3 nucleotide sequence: TGTGCCAGCAGCTTTACTTTGCCAGGCGAGCAGTTCTTC.

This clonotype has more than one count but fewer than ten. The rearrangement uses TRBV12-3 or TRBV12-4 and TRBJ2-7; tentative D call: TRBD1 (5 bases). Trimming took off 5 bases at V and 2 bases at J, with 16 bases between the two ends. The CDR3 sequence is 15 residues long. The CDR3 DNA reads TGTGCCAGCAGTCCCCAGGGTGAGATCCCCTACGAGCAGTACTTC. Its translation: CASSPQGEIPYEQYF.

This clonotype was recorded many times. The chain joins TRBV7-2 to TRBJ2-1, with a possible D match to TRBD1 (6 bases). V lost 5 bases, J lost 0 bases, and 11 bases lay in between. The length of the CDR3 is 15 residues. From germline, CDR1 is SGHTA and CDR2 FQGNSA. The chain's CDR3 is CASSATGISYNEQFF. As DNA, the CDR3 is TGTGCCAGCAGCGCAACAGGGATCTCCTACAATGAGCAGTTCTTC.

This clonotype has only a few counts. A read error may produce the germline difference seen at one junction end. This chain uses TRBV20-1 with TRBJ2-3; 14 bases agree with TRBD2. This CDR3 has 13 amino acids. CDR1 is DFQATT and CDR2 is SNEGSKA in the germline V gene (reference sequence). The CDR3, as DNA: TGCAGTGCTAGAGATGGTGGAGGGACTAGCGGGAGTTTT. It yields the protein CSARDGGGTSGSF.

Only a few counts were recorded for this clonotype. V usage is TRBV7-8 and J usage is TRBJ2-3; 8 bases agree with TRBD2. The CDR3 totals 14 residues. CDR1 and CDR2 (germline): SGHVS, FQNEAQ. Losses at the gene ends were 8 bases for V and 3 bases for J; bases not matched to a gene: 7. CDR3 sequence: CASAGGALTDTQYF. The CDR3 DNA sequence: TGTGCCAGCGCCGGGGGGGCGCTTACAGATACGCAGTATTTT.

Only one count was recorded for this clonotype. The DNA for the CDR3 is TGCGCCAGCAGCCAATCGGGGGCTGGGGAAAAACTGTTTTTT. Translated, it gives CASSQSGAGEKLFF. The gene calls are TRBV4-1 and TRBJ1-4, with a possible D match to TRBD1 (6 bases). The CDR3 has 14 amino acids. Per germline, CDR1 MGHRA and CDR2 YSYEKL. The V gene lost 2 bases and the J gene lost 8 bases, with 12 bases spanning the gap.

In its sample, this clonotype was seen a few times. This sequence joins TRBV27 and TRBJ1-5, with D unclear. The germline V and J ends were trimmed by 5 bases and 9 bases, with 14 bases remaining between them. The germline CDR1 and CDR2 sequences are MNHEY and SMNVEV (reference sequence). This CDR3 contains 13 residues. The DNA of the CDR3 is TGTGCCAGCAGTCCATGGTTAACTGGGCCCCAGCATTTT. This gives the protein CASSPWLTGPQHF.

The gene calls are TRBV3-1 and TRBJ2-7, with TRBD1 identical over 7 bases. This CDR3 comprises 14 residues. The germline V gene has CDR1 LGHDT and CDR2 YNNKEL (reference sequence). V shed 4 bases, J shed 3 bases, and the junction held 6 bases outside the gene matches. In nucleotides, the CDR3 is TGTGCCAGCAGCCTTCGACAGGGTGACTACGAGCAGTACTTC. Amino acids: CASSLRQGDYEQYF.

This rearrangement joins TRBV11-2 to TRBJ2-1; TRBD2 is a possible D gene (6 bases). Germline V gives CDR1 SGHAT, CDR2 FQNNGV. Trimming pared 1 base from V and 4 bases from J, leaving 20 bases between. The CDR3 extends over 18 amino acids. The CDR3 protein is CASSLGSGSGLVYNEQFF. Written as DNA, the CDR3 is TGTGCCAGCAGCTTAGGGTCGGGGAGCGGGTTAGTTTACAATGAGCAGTTCTTC.

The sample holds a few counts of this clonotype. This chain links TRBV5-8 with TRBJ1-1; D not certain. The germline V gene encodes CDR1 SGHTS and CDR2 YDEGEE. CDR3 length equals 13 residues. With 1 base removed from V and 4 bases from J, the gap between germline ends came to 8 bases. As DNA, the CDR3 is TGTGCCAGCAGCTTGTATGCGAGCACTGAAGCTTTCTTT. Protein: CASSLYASTEAFF.

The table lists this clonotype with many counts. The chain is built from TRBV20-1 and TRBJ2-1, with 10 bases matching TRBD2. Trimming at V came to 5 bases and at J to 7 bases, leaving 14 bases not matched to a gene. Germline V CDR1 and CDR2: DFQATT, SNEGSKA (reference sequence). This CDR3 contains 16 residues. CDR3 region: CSAPNYLAGDRNEQFF. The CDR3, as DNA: TGCAGTGCTCCTAATTATCTAGCGGGAGACCGTAATGAGCAGTTCTTC.

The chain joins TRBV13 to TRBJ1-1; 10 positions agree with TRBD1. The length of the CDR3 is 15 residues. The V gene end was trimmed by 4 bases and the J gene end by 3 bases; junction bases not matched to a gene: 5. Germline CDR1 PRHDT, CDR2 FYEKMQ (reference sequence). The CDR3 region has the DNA TGTGCCAGCAGCTCGACCGGGACAGGGGACACTGAAGCTTTCTTT. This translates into CASSSTGTGDTEAFF.

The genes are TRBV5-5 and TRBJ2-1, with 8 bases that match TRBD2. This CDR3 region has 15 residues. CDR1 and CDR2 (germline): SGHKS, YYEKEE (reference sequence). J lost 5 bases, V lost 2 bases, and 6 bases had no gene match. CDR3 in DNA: TGTGCCAGCAGCTTCAGTACTAGCGGTAACAATGAGCAGTTCTTC. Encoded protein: CASSFSTSGNNEQFF.

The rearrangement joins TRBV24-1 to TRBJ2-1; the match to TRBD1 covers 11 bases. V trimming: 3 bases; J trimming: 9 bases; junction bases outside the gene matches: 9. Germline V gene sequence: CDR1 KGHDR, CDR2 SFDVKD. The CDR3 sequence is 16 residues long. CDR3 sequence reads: CATSDHAGTGGGEQFF. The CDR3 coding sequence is TGTGCCACCAGTGATCATGCCGGGACAGGGGGGGGTGAGCAGTTCTTC.

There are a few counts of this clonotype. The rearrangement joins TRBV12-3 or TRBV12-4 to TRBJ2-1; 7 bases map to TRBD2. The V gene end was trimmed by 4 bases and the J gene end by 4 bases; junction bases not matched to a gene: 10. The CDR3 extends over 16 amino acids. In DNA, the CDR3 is TGTGCCAGCAGTTCCCTGGGAGGGGATACATACAATGAGCAGTTCTTC. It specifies CASSSLGGDTYNEQFF.

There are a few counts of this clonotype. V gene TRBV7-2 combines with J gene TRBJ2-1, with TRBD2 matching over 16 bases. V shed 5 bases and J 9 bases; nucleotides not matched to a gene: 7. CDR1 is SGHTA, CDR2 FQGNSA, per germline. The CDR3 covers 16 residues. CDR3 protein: CASSPGLAGGPVEQFF. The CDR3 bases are TGTGCCAGCAGCCCGGGACTAGCGGGAGGGCCCGTTGAGCAGTTCTTC.

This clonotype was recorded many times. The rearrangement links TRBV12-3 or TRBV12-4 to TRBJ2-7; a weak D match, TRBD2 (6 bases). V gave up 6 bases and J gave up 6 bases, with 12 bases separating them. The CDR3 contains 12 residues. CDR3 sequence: CASRDGGGEQYF. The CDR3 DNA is TGTGCCAGCAGAGATGGGGGAGGCGAGCAGTACTTC.

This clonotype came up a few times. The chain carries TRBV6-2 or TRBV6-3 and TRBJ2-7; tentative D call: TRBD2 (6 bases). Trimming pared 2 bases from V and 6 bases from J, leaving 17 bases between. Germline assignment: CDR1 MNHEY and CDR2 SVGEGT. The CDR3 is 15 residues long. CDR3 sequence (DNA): TGTGCCAGCAGTTACGGGGGAGGCATAAGCGCCGAGCAGTACTTC. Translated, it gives CASSYGGGISAEQYF.

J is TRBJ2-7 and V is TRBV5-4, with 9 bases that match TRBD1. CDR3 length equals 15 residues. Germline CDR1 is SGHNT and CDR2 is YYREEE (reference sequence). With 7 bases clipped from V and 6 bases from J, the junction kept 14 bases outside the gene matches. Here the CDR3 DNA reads TGTGCCAGCTCCCTTTGGGACAGGGAGATAGGCGAGCAGTACTTC. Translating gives CASSLWDREIGEQYF. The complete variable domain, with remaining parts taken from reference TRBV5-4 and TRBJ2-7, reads ETGVTQSPTHLIKTRGQQVTLRCSSQSGHNTVSWYQQALGQGPQFIFQYYREEENGRGNFPPRFSGLQFPNYSSELNVNALELDDSALYLCASSLWDREIGEQYFGPGTRLTVT.

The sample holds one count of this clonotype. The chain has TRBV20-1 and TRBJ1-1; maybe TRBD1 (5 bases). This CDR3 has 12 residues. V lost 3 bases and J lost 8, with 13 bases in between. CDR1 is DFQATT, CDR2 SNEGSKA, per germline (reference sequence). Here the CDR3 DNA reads TGCAGTGCTAGCCGGGACTCGGGGGAAGCTTTCTTT. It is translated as CSASRDSGEAFF.

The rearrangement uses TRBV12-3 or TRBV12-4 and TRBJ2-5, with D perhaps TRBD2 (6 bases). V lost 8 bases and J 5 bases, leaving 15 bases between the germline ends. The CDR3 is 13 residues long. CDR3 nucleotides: TGTGCCAGCGCCAGGGCGGCGGGGGAGACCCAGTACTTC. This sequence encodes CASARAAGETQYF.

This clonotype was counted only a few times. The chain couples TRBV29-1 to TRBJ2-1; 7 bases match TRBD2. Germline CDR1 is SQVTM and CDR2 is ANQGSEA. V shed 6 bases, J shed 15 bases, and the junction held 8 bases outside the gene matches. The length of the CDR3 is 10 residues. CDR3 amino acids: CSVSEREGFF. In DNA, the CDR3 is TGCAGCGTGTCTGAGCGGGAAGGGTTCTTC.

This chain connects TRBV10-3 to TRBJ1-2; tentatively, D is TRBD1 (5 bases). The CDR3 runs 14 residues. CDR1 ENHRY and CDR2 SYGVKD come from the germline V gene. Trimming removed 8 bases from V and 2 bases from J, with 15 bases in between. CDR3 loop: CAIAPEGFNYGYTF. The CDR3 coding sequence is TGTGCCATCGCACCAGAGGGGTTCAACTATGGCTACACCTTC.

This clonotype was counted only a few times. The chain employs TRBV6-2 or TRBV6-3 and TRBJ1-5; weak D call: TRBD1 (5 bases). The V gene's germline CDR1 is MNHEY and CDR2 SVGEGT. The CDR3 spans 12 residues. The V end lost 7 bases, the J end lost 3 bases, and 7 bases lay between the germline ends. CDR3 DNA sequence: TGTGCCAGCACGGGGGACAATCAGCCCCAGCATTTT. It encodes CASTGDNQPQHF.

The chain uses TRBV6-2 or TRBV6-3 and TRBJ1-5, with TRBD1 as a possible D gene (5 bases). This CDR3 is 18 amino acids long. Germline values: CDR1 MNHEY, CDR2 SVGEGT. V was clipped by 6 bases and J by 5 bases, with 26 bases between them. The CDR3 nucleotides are TGTGCCAGCAGCCGTATGGAGGGGAAGAAGCCCATTGATCAGCCCCAGCATTTT. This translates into CASSRMEGKKPIDQPQHF.

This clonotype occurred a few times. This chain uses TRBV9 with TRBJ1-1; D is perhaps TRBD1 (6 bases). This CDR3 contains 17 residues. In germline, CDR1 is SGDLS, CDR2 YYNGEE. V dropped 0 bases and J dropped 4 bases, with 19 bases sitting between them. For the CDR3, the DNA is TGTGCCAGCAGCGTAGTTGCCCAGGCAGGGGAGGGCACTGAAGCTTTCTTT. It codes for CASSVVAQAGEGTEAFF.

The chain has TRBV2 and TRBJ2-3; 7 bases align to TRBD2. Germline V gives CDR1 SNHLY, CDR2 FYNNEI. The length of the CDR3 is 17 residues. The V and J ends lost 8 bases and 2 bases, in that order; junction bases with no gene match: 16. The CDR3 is CASQSSWLADLTDTQYF. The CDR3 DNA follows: TGTGCCAGCCAATCCTCGTGGCTAGCGGACCTCACAGATACGCAGTATTTT.

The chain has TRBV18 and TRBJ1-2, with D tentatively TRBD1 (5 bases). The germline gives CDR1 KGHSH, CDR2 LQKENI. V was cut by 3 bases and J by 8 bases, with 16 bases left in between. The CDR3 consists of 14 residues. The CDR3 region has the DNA TGTGCCAGCTCACCTCAACGGGACCTAGGAGGCTACACCTTC. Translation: CASSPQRDLGGYTF.

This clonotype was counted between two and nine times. This CDR3 reads CSVSNAGNEQFF. CDR3 bases: TGCAGCGTTTCCAACGCGGGGAATGAGCAGTTCTTC. The V call is TRBV29-1, the J call TRBJ2-1; D may be TRBD2 (6 bases). Germline assignment: CDR1 SQVTM and CDR2 ANQGSEA. V lost 5 bases to trimming and J lost 7 bases, with 12 bases between them. The CDR3 spans 12 residues.